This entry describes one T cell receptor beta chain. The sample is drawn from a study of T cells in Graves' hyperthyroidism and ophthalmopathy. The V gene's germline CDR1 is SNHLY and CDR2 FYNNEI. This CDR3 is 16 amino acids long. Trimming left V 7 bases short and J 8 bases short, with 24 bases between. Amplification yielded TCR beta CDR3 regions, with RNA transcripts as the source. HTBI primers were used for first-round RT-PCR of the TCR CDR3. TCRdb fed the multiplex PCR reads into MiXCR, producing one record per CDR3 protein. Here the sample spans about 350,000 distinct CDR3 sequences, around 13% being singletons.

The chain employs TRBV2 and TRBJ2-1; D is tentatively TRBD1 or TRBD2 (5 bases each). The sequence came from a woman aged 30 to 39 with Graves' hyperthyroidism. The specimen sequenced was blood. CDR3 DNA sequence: TGTGCCAGCAATGACCCAGCGGACTCGAGGGGCTATGAGCAGTTCTTC. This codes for CASNDPADSRGYEQFF.